This T cell receptor (beta chain) came from a study of blood T cell repertoires in COVID-19. Study-level background: Both acute and convalescent COVID-19 samples were obtained from the United States, Italy and Spain. T cells, B-cell-depleted T cells, or PBMCs supplied cDNA or gDNA.

The CDR3 length is 15 residues. Germline CDR1 reads MGHRA; CDR2 reads YSYEKL. Between the trimmed V and J ends, which lost 0 bases and 4 bases, there was a span of 12 bases. Authors' data handling: Amplification with reference gene primers provided the estimates of nucleated cell counts. Data came from immunoSEQ multiplex PCR; TCRdb stores just in-frame clones and leaves some out. The DNA gave D and trimming, while V, J and clone size come from that table. The repertoire holds about 160,000 clones, with about 93% as singletons. This receptor was obtained from a woman between 50 and 59 years old with acute or convalescent COVID-19. V gene TRBV4-1 combines with J gene TRBJ1-1; D is ambiguous. Sequencing input: peripheral blood. The DNA of the CDR3 is TGCGCCAGCAGCCAAGATGAGGGCCCCGGCACTGAAGCTTTCTTT. It translates to CASSQDEGPGTEAFF.